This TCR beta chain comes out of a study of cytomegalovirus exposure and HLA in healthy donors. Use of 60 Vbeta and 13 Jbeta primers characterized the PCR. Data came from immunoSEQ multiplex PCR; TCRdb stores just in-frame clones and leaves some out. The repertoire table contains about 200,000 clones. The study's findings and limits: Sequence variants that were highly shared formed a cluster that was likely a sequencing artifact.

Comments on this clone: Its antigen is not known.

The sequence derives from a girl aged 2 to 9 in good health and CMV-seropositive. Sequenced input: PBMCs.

CDR3 sequence (DNA): TGTGCCAGCAGTGACGGACGGACTCAAGAGACCCAGTACTTC. It encodes CASSDGRTQETQYF. The V and J genes are TRBV2 and TRBJ2-5, with D possibly being TRBD2 (5 bases). The germline CDR1 and CDR2 sequences are SNHLY and FYNNEI. With 3 bases removed from V and 2 bases from J, the gap between germline ends came to 10 bases. The length of the CDR3 is 14 residues.